The sequence of this T cell receptor beta chain was determined in a study of cytomegalovirus exposure and HLA in healthy donors. Study-level background: The roughly 110 validation repertoires were produced on the same platform as the roughly 720 repertoires of the first cohort. This was reported in a later analysis.

Libraries were prepared by immunoSEQ multiplex PCR; TCRdb keeps only in-frame clonotypes and omits some of them. The sample lists 250,000 to 300,000 clones; 65% to 90% were seen once. Broader study findings: The study flagged around 150 TCR beta chains as cytomegalovirus-associated. Most sequenced TCRs were rare (though some public TCRs occurred in many donors). For cytomegalovirus status, the classifier reportedly gave diagnoses with high specificity and sensitivity.

About this clone: The antigen remains unidentified.

This CDR3 spans 16 amino acids. J lost 4 bases, V lost 0 bases, and 7 bases had no gene match. Germline V lookup: CDR1 SGDLS, CDR2 YYNGEE. The TCR sequence derives from a woman between 18 and 29 years old in good health and CMV-seronegative. V usage is TRBV9 and J usage is TRBJ2-1; 7 positions agree with TRBD2. Sequenced input: PBMCs. CDR3 DNA sequence: TGTGCCAGCAGCGTAGGGGGGAGGGGACTGTACAATGAGCAGTTCTTC. This sequence encodes CASSVGGRGLYNEQFF.